These 15 T cell receptor beta chains came from one sample sequenced in a study of control samples from healthy donors and cancer patients. Assay used: immunoSEQ multiplex PCR; TCRdb lists only in-frame clones, some missing. Here the sample spans about 130,000 clones, about 90% being singletons. Sample: blood. The receptors here all came from a man aged 18 to 30 in good health.

CDR3 DNA: TGCAGCGTTGGGTGGGGGTCTGGAAACACCATATATTTT. Amino acid sequence: CSVGWGSGNTIYF. This chain joins TRBV29-1 and TRBJ1-3; possibly TRBD1 for D (5 bases). The germline CDR1 and CDR2 sequences are SQVTM and ANQGSEA. The V and J ends lost 4 bases and 1 base respectively, with 8 bases between them. This CDR3 comprises 13 residues.

The CDR3 region has the DNA TGCAGTGCTAGTGCTAGTTTGGGCTACTCCTACGAGCAGTACTTC. This translates into CSASASLGYSYEQYF. The chain links TRBV20-1 to TRBJ2-7; D not certain. Looked up from germline, CDR1 is DFQATT and CDR2 is SNEGSKA (reference sequence). There are 15 residues in the CDR3. With 3 bases removed from V and 0 bases from J, the gap between germline ends came to 15 bases.

The rearrangement links TRBV5-1 to TRBJ2-3; D not certain. V lost 1 base to trimming and J lost 1 base, with 10 bases between them. CDR3 length: 15 residues. Germline V CDR1 and CDR2: SGHRS, YFSETQ. The CDR3 loop is CASSLRGVRTDTQYF. CDR3 nucleotide sequence: TGCGCCAGCAGCTTGCGCGGCGTTCGCACAGATACGCAGTATTTT. Based on the CDR3 plus reference TRBV5-1 and TRBJ2-3, the full variable domain is KAGVTQTPRYLIKTRGQQVTLSCSPISGHRSVSWYQQTPGQGLQFLFEYFSETQRNKGNFPGRFSGRQFSNSRSEMNVSTLELGDSALYLCASSLRGVRTDTQYFGPGTRLTVL.

This clone was observed a handful of times. The chain's CDR3 is CASQRDFITF. In DNA form, the CDR3 reads TGTGCCAGTCAAAGGGACTTCATCACCTTC. The chain links TRBV6-5 to TRBJ1-2, with D perhaps matching TRBD1 (5 bases). V lost 9 bases and J 13 bases, leaving 15 bases between the germline ends. The germline gives CDR1 MNHEY, CDR2 SVGAGI. The CDR3 runs 10 residues.

The rearrangement links TRBV15 to TRBJ1-2, with D possibly being TRBD1 (5 bases). The germline V gene has CDR1 LNHNV and CDR2 YYDKDF (reference sequence). The CDR3 is made up of 14 amino acids. Trimming stripped 1 base from V and 0 bases from J, with 6 bases between. The CDR3 loop reads CATSRADTNYGYTF. The CDR3 DNA sequence: TGTGCCACCAGCAGAGCGGACACTAACTATGGCTACACCTTC. Complete variable domain (other parts from reference TRBV15 and TRBJ1-2): DAMVIQNPRYQVTQFGKPVTLSCSQTLNHNVMYWYQQKSSQAPKLLFHYYDKDFNNEADTPDNFQSRRPNTSFCFLDIRSPGLGDTAMYLCATSRADTNYGYTFGSGTRLTVV.

J is TRBJ2-1 and V is TRBV6-5, with 9 bases fitting TRBD2. The germline V gene encodes CDR1 MNHEY and CDR2 SVGAGI. The J segment lost 8 bases and the V segment lost 2 bases, leaving 7 bases of the junction unmatched. This CDR3 has 15 amino acids. The CDR3 DNA follows: TGTGCCAGCAGTTACCTGGCGGGAGGGCCCTATGAGCAGTTCTTC. Translating gives CASSYLAGGPYEQFF.

The CDR3 spells CASSHESETQYF. CDR3 DNA: TGTGCCAGTAGCCATGAGTCTGAGACCCAGTACTTC. The V gene is TRBV19, the J gene TRBJ2-5; D ambiguous. Germline CDR1 is LNHDA and CDR2 is SQIVND (reference sequence). Trimming removed 6 bases at V and 5 bases at J, with 10 bases between. This CDR3 has 12 amino acids.

This chain links TRBV2 with TRBJ1-2; D gene unclear. The CDR3 length is 11 residues. V was cut by 10 bases and J by 8 bases, with 14 bases left in between. Germline lookup yields CDR1 SNHLY and CDR2 FYNNEI. The CDR3 here is CAIGEGGGYTF. Written as DNA, the CDR3 is TGTGCCATCGGGGAGGGTGGAGGCTACACCTTC.

As to this clone: The same CDR3 arises from other DNA sequences in this sample as well. The chain employs TRBV14 and TRBJ2-7, with D possibly matching TRBD1 (5 bases). The length of the CDR3 is 14 residues. The germline V and J ends were trimmed by 1 base and 0 bases, with 7 bases remaining between them. Germline assignment: CDR1 SGHDN and CDR2 FVKESK. In DNA, the CDR3 is TGTGCCAGCAGCCAAGGCAGGGCCTCCTACGAGCAGTACTTC. Amino acid sequence: CASSQGRASYEQYF.

V is TRBV19 and J is TRBJ1-2; no clear D gene. Trimming removed 3 bases at V and 4 bases at J, with 9 bases between. Germline values: CDR1 LNHDA, CDR2 SQIVND (reference sequence). This CDR3 contains 13 residues. The chain's CDR3 is CASSIDRTYGYTF. In DNA form, the CDR3 reads TGTGCCAGTAGTATCGATCGGACCTATGGCTACACCTTC.

The chain uses TRBV2 and TRBJ1-5; the D is unclear. The CDR3 is 13 amino acids. In germline, CDR1 is SNHLY, CDR2 FYNNEI. V lost 3 bases and J lost 5, with 8 bases in between. The CDR3 region is CASSDGSDQPQHF. Written as DNA, the CDR3 is TGTGCCAGCAGTGATGGGAGTGATCAGCCCCAGCATTTT. Looking up the rest from reference TRBV2 and TRBJ1-5 gives the full variable domain: EPEVTQTPSHQVTQMGQEVILRCVPISNHLYFYWYRQILGQKVEFLVSFYNNEISEKSEIFDDQFSVERPDGSNFTLKIRSTKLEDSAMYFCASSDGSDQPQHFGDGTRLSIL.

The chain has TRBV9 and TRBJ2-3; 11 positions match TRBD2. The germline V gene encodes CDR1 SGDLS and CDR2 YYNGEE. J lost 4 bases, V lost 4 bases, and 11 bases had no gene match. CDR3 length: 17 residues. The CDR3 region has the DNA TGTGCCAGCAGCCCGCGACTAGCGGGAAAGGGGCCAGATACGCAGTATTTT. Translated, it gives CASSPRLAGKGPDTQYF.

This clone was seen once. The CDR3 protein is CASSSAGTGVGKYGYTF. DNA of the CDR3: TGTGCCAGCAGCAGCGCCGGGACAGGGGTTGGGAAGTATGGCTACACCTTC. This rearrangement joins TRBV28 to TRBJ1-2, with 10 bases lining up with TRBD1. The V gene's germline CDR1 is MDHEN and CDR2 SYDVKM. The CDR3 sequence is 17 residues long. The trim removed 6 bases at V and 5 bases at J, leaving 15 bases unmatched.

This chain connects TRBV5-1 to TRBJ1-2, with D perhaps matching TRBD1 (6 bases). The CDR3 sequence is 14 residues long. V lost 0 bases and J 4 bases, leaving 10 bases between the germline ends. CDR1 SGHRS and CDR2 YFSETQ come from the germline V gene. CDR3 in amino acids: CASSLATQGYGYTF. The CDR3 coding sequence is TGCGCCAGCAGCTTGGCCACACAGGGCTATGGCTACACCTTC.

The chain recombines TRBV28 with TRBJ2-4; D uncertain. The CDR3 runs to 15 residues. Germline values: CDR1 MDHEN, CDR2 SYDVKM. V lost 3 bases and J lost 0, with 9 bases in between. CDR3 in DNA: TGTGCCAGCAGTTTCGCCGTCCTAGCCAAAAACATTCAGTACTTC. This sequence encodes CASSFAVLAKNIQYF.